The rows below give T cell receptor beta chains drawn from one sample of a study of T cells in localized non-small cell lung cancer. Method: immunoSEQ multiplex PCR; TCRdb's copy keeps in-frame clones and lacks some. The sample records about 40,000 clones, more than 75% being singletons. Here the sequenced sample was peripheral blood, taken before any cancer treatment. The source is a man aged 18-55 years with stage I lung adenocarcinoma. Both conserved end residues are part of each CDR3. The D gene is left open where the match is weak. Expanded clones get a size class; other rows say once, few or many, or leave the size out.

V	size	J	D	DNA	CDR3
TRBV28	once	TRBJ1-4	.	TGTGCCAGCAGTACTCCGAAGGCGAAAAAACTGTTTTTT	CASSTPKAKKLFF
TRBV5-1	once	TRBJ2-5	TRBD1	TGCGCCAGCAGCTTGAGTCAGGGGGCGCAAGAGACCCAGTACTTC	CASSLSQGAQETQYF
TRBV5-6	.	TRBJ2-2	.	TGTACCAGCAGCCCTTGGAGTTCACTCACCGGGGAGCTGTTTTTT	CTSSPWSSLTGELFF
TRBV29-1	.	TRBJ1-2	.	TGCAGCGTCCAAACTCAGGGTGTTAATGGCTACACCTTC	CSVQTQGVNGYTF
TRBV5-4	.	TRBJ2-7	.	TGTGCCAGCAGAAAAGACCTAGGACAGTTCTACGAGCAGTACTTC	CASRKDLGQFYEQYF
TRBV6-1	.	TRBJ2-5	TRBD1	TGTGCCAGCAGTGTAGGGGGACAGGGTCAAGAGACCCAGTACTTC	CASSVGGQGQETQYF
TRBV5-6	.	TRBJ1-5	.	TGTGCCAGCAGCTTGGGGGCGCTCGGCGGATATAGCAATCAGCCCCAGCATTTT	CASSLGALGGYSNQPQHF
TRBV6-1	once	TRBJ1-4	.	TGTGCCAGCAGTCGGGACATATCTAATGAAAAACTGTTTTTT	CASSRDISNEKLFF
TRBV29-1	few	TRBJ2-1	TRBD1	TGCAGCGCCCGAGGACAGGTGGGATACAATGAGCAGTTCTTC	CSARGQVGYNEQFF
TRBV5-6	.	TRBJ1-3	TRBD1	TGTGCCAGCAGCTTGGTACAGGGGAAAGGAAACACCATATATTTT	CASSLVQGKGNTIYF
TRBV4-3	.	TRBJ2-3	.	TGCGCCAGCAGCCAATGGACTTCTTCAGATACGCAGTATTTT	CASSQWTSSDTQYF
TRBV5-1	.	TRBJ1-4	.	TGCGCCAGCAGCTTGATAGGCACAGGGTCTTCTAATGAAAAACTGTTTTTT	CASSLIGTGSSNEKLFF
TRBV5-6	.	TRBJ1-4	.	TGTGCCAGCAGCCCCTACCCACAGAGGGGTAGGAGTGAAAAACTGTTTTTT	CASSPYPQRGRSEKLFF
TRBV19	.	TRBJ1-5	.	TGTGCCAGTAGCGGACCAGGGCTGGGACAGCCCCAGCATTTT	CASSGPGLGQPQHF
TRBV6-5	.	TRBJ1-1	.	TGTGCCAGCAGCCCTCGGGGTCTTATTCCTACTGAAGCTTTCTTT	CASSPRGLIPTEAFF
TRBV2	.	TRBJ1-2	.	TGTGCCAGCAGTGAACGCACCCTAAGGAATGGCTACACCTTC	CASSERTLRNGYTF
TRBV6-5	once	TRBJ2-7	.	TGTGCCAGCAGTCAGGACGGGAGCTCCTACGAGCAGTACTTC	CASSQDGSSYEQYF
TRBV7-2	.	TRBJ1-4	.	TGTGCCAGCAGCCTACAGACAGCAACTAATGAAAAACTGTTTTTT	CASSLQTATNEKLFF
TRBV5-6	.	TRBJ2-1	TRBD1	TGTGCCAGCAGCACCTTGACAGGGTTGTCCTTTTCCAATGAGCAGTTCTTC	CASSTLTGLSFSNEQFF
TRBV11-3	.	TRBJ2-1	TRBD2	TGTGCCAGCAGCTTAGCCGGGGGGGAGCAGTTCTTC	CASSLAGGEQFF
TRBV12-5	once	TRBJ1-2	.	TGTGCTAGAAAAATGACCAGCAACTATGGCTACACCTTC	CARKMTSNYGYTF
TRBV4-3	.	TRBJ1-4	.	TGCGCCAGCAGCCAAGATCTAGGTTGGATGCAAAAACTGTTTTTT	CASSQDLGWMQKLFF
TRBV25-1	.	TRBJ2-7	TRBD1	TGTGCCAGCAGTGATTCTTCCGGGACAGGTTCCCTACGAGCACACTTC	CASSDSSGTGSLRAHF
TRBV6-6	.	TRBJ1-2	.	TGTGCCAGCAGTGCACAGGATAACTATGGCTACACCTTC	CASSAQDNYGYTF
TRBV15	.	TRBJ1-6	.	TGTGCCACCAGCAGGAAAACCCCACCCTTGGATTCACCCCTCCACTTT	CATSRKTPPLDSPLHF
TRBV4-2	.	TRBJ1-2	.	TGTGCCAGCAGCGGATGGCAGGGGAGGAATGGCTACACCTTC	CASSGWQGRNGYTF
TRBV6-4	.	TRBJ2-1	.	TGTGCCAGCAGTGACCAGTTTTTCCGGGACCCAAACAATGAGCAGTTCTTC	CASSDQFFRDPNNEQFF
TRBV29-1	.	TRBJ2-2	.	TGCAGCGTCCGGAGTGGAGGAAACACCGGGGAGCTGTTTTTT	CSVRSGGNTGELFF
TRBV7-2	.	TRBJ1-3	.	TGTGCCAGCAGCTTAAACCCCGGACGAACCTCTGGAAACACCATATATTTT	CASSLNPGRTSGNTIYF
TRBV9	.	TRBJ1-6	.	TGTGCCAGCAGCGTCGGGGGGACCTATAATTCACCCCTCCACTTT	CASSVGGTYNSPLHF
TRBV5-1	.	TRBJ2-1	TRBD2	TGCGCCAGCAGCTTGCGGCTAGCGGGGGAGAATGAGCAGTTCTTC	CASSLRLAGENEQFF
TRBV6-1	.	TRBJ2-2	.	TGTGCCAGCAGTGAAGCGCTTGAACCCGGGGAGCTGTTTTTT	CASSEALEPGELFF
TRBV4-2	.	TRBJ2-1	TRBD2	TGTGCCAGCAGCCAAGATTTGCGGACTAGCCTAGGAGGTGAGCAGTTCTTC	CASSQDLRTSLGGEQFF
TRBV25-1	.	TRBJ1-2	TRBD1	TGTGCCAGCAGTGAATCGGACAGGGTTGGCTACACCTTC	CASSESDRVGYTF
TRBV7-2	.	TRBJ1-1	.	TGTGCCAGCAGCTTAATGGATGGAGCTGAAGCTTTCTTT	CASSLMDGAEAFF
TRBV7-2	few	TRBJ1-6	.	TGTGCCAGCAGCTTCGGGGGCGGTGGTTCACCCCTCCACTTT	CASSFGGGGSPLHF
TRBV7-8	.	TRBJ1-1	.	TGTGCCAGCAGCGCCTATTCCAGGAACACTGAAGCTTTCTTT	CASSAYSRNTEAFF
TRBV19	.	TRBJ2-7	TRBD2	TGTGCCAGTAGTTCCTCTAGCGGGGTCGCCTACGAGCAGTACTTC	CASSSSSGVAYEQYF
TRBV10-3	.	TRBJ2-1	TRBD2	TGTGCCATCAGGCCTATAGCGGGGGATTACAATGAGCAGTTCTTC	CAIRPIAGDYNEQFF
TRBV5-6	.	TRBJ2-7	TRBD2	TGTGCCAGCAGCGGACGACTAGCGGGGGGGAATTCCTACGAGCAGTACTTC	CASSGRLAGGNSYEQYF
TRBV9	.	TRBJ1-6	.	TGTGCCAGCAGCGTAAGGGGGGAAAATTCACCCCTCCACTTT	CASSVRGENSPLHF
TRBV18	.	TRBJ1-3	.	TGTGCCAGCTCCCCCACGGCGATTAGCTCTGGAAACACCATATATTTT	CASSPTAISSGNTIYF
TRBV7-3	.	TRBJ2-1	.	TGTGCCAGCAGTCCAAGCCGGGATCACAATGAGCAGTTCTTC	CASSPSRDHNEQFF
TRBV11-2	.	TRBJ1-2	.	TGTGCCAGCAGCTTAGCGGCAGGGAGAAAGGTTAACTATGGCTACACCTTC	CASSLAAGRKVNYGYTF
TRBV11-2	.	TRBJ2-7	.	TGTGCCAGCATCCCCGACCGGGCCTACGAGCAGTACTTC	CASIPDRAYEQYF
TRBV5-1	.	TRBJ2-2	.	TGCGCCAGCAGCTTGGGCGGGGTGAACACCGGGGAGCTGTTTTTT	CASSLGGVNTGELFF
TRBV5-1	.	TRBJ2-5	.	TGCGCCAGCACCGGAAGGGCGGGTGGAGAGACCCAGTACTTC	CASTGRAGGETQYF
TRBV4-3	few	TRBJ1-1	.	TGCGCCAGCAGCCAAGATATGGGGGCTGAAGCTTTCTTT	CASSQDMGAEAFF
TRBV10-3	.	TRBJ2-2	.	TGTGCCATCAGTGAGGGGGGGACAACGAACACCGGGGAGCTGTTTTTT	CAISEGGTTNTGELFF
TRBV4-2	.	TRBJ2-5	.	TGTGCCAGCAGCCTAGCCGTACACGAGACCCAGTACTTC	CASSLAVHETQYF
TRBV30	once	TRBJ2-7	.	TGTGCCTGGAGTGTTCGAGGCGGGCAGTACTTC	CAWSVRGGQYF
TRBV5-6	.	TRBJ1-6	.	TGTGCCAGCAGCTTGGTGGGACGTCGGAGTTCACCCCTCCACTTT	CASSLVGRRSSPLHF
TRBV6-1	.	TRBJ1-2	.	TGTGCCAGCAGTCGGGAGTTAGGACAGACCTATGGCTACACCTTC	CASSRELGQTYGYTF
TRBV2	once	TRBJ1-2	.	TGTGCCAGCAAGGAAGGTTACCAACTTTATGGCTACACCTTC	CASKEGYQLYGYTF
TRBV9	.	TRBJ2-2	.	TGTGCCAGCAGCGCCCGGACGGCGAACACCGGGGAGCTGTTTTTT	CASSARTANTGELFF